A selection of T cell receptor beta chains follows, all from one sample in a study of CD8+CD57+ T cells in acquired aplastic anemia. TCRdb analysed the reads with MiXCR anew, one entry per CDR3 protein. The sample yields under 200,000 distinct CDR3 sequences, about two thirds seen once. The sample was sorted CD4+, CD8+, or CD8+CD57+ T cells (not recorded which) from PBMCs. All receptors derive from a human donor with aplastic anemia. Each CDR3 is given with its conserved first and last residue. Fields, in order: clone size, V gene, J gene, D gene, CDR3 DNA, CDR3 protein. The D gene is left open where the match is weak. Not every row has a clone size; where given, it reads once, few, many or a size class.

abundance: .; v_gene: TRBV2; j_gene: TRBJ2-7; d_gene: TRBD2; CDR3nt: TGTGCCAGCAGGGCAACTAGCGGGAGTGCCGACGAGCAGTACTTC; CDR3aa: CASRATSGSADEQYF
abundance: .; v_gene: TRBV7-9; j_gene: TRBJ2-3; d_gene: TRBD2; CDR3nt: TGTGCCAGCAGCTTGACTAGCTGCTGCACAGATACGCAGTATTTT; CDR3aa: CASSLTSCCTDTQYF
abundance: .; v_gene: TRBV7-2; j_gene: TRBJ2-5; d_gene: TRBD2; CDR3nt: TGTGCCAGCAGCCCCAGCGGGGGGGCCGGAGAGACCCAGTACTTC; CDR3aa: CASSPSGGAGETQYF
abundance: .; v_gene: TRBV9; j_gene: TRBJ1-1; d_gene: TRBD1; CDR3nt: TGTGCCAGCAGCGATCGCGGGACAGGGGGCACTGAAGCTTTCTTT; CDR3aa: CASSDRGTGGTEAFF
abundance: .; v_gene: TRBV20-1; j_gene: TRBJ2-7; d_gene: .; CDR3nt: TGCAGTGCTCGCCTTTTACAGGAAGACTACGAGCAGTACTTC; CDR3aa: CSARLLQEDYEQYF
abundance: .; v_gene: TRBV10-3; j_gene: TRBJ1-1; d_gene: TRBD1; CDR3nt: TGTGCCATCAGCGGACAGGTTGGTGGCACTGAAGCTTTCTTT; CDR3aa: CAISGQVGGTEAFF
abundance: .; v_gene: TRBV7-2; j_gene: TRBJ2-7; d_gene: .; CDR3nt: TGTGCCAGCAGCTTGGGCAGGGGCCAGACCTACGAGCAGTACTTC; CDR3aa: CASSLGRGQTYEQYF
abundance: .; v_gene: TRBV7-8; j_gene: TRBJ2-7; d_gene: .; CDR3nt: TGTGCCAGCAGCTTATCAAAAACCTTCGGAGCCGAGTGGGGCTTC; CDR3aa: CASSLSKTFGAEWGF
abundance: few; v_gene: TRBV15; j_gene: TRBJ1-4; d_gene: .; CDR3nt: TGTGCCACCAGGATACAGGCAACTAATGAAAAACTGTTTTTT; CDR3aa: CATRIQATNEKLFF
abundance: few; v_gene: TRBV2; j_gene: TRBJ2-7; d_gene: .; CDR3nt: TGTGCCAGCACAATCCGGGGCGGATACGAGCAGTACTTC; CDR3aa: CASTIRGGYEQYF
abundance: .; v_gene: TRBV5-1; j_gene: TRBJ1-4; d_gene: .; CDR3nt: TGCGCCAGCAGCCGCCGGGACATGAATGAAAAACTGTTTTTT; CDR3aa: CASSRRDMNEKLFF
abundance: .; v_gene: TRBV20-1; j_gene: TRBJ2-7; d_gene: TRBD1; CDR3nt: TGCAGTGCTCGGACAGGGGACGAGCAGTACTTC; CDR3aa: CSARTGDEQYF
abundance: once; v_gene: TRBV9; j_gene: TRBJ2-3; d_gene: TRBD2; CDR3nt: TGTGCCAGCAGCGTAGGAGGTGGGAGGGAGGTGGATACGCAGTATTTT; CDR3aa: CASSVGGGREVDTQYF
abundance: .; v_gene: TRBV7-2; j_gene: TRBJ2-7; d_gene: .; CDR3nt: TGTGCCAGCAGCCATTGGGTTAACTACGAGCAGTACTTC; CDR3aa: CASSHWVNYEQYF
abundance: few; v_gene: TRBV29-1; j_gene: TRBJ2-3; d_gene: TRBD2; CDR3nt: TGCAGCGTTGGCCGTTGGTCGGGGGGGCTCACAGATACGCAGTATTTT; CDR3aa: CSVGRWSGGLTDTQYF
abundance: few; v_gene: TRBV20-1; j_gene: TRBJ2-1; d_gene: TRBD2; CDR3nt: TGCAGTGCTTACACTAGCGGGGGGATCAATGAGCAGTTCTTC; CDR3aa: CSAYTSGGINEQFF
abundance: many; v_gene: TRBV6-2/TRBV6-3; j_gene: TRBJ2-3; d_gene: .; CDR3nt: TGTGCCAGCAGTCAGGGGTCGGACACAGATACGCAGTATTTT; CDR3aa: CASSQGSDTDTQYF
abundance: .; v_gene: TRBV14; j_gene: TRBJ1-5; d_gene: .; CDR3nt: TGTGCCAGCAGCCCTCCAAACGGTCAGCCCCAGCATTTT; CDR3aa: CASSPPNGQPQHF
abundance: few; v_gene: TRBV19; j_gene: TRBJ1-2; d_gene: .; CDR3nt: TGTGCCAGTAGTTCTCTCTCGACGGGTGGCTACACCTTC; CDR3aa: CASSSLSTGGYTF
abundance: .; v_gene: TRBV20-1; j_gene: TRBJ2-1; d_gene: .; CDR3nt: TGCAGTGCTACAAGGACAGCCTACAATGAGCAGTTCTTC; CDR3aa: CSATRTAYNEQFF
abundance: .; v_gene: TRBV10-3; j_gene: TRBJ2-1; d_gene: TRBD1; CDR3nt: TGTGCCATCAGTGAGTGGGGACAGTACAATGAGCAGTTCTTC; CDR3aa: CAISEWGQYNEQFF
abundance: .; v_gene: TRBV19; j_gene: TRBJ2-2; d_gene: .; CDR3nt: TGTGCCAGTAGTATCGGGGGCTCCGGGGAGCTGTTTTTT; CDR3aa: CASSIGGSGELFF
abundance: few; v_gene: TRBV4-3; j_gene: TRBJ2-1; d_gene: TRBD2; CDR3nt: TGCGCCAGCAGCCAGCAACTAGCGGCTGAGCAGTTCTTC; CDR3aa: CASSQQLAAEQFF
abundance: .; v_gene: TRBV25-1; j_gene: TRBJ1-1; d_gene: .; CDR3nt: TGTGCCAGCAGTGAATCGCGGAGTACTGAAGCTTTCTTT; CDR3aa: CASSESRSTEAFF
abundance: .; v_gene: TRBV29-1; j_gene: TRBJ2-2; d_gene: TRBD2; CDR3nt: TGCAACGTCCGCGGGGGTGGGGGCACCGGGGAGCTGTTTTTT; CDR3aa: CNVRGGGGTGELFF
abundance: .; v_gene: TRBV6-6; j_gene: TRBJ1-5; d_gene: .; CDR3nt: TGTGCCAGCAGGGACAGACAAAATCAGCCCCAGCATTTT; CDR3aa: CASRDRQNQPQHF
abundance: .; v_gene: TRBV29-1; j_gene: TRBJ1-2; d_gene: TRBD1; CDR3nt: TGCAGCGCAAGGGGGCTACAAGGCTACACCTTC; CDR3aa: CSARGLQGYTF
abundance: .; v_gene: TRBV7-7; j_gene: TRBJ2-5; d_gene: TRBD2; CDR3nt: TGTGCCAGCAGCTTAGGAGCGGGGGGGCGAACCCAGTACTTC; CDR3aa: CASSLGAGGRTQYF
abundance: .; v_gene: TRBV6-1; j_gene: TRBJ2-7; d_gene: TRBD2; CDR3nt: TGTGCCAGCAGTACACTAGCGGGGGATACCGACGAGCAGTACTTC; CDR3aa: CASSTLAGDTDEQYF
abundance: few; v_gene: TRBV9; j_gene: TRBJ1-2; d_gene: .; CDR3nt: TGTGCCAGCAGCACCTACAGGGGCTACACCTTC; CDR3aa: CASSTYRGYTF
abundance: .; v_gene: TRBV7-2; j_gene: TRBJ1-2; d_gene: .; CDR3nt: TGTGCCAGCAGCCCATACGGGGGGATCTATGGCTACACCTTC; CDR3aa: CASSPYGGIYGYTF
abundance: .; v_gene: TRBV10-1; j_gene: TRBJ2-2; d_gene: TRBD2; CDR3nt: TGCGCCAGCAGTGACGGGGGGTTTAACACCGGGGAGCTGTTTTTT; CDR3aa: CASSDGGFNTGELFF
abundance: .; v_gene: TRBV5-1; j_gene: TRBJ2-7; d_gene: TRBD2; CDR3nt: TGCGCCAGCAGCGTTGCTAGCGGTCAAAGCTCCTACGAGCAGTACTTC; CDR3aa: CASSVASGQSSYEQYF
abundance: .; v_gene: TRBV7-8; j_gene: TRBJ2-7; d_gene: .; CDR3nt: TGTGCCAGCAGCTTAAAGTGGGGGACGGCAGACTACGAGCAGTACTTC; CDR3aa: CASSLKWGTADYEQYF
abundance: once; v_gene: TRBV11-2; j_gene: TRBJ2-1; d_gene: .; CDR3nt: TGTGCCAGCAGCCCTGGTAGGGGGAGTCAAGAGCAGTTCTTC; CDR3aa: CASSPGRGSQEQFF
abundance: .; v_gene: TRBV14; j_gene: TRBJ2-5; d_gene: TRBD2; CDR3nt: TGTGCCAGCAGCCAAGGACTAGCGGTTCCACAAGAGACCCAGTACTTC; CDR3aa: CASSQGLAVPQETQYF
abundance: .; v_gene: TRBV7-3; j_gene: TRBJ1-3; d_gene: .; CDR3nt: TGTGCCAGCAGTTCGGGGGCGAGTGGAAACACCATATATTTT; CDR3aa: CASSSGASGNTIYF
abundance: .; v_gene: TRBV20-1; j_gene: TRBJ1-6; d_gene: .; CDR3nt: TGCAGTGCTCCGAGAGACAGGCTTAATTCACCCCTCCACTTT; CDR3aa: CSAPRDRLNSPLHF
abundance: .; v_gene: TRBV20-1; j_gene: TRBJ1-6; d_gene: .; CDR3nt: TGCAGTGCTGGGGGTGGGCTATATAATTCACCCCTCCACTTT; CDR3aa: CSAGGGLYNSPLHF
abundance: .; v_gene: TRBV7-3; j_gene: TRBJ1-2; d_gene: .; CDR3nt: TGTGCCAGCAGCGAAGGACCCGGACAGAACTATGGCTACACCTTC; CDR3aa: CASSEGPGQNYGYTF
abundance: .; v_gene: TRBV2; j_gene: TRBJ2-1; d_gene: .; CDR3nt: TGTGCCGGTCCCGGACAGTTCAATGAGCAGTTCTTC; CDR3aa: CAGPGQFNEQFF